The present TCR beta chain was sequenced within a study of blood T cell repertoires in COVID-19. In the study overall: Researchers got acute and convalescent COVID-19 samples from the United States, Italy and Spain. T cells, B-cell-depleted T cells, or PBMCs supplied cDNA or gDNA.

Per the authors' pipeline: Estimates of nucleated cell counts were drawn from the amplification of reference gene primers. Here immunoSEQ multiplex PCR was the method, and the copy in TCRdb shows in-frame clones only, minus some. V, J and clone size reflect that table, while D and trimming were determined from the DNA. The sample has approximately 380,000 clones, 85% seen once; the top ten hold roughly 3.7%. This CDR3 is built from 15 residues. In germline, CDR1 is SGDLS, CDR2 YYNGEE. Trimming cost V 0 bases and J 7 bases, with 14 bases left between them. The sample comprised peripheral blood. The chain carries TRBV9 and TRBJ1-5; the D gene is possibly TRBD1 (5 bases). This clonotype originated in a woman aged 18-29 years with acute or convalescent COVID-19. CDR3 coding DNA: TGTGCCAGCAGCGTAGAACCCCAGGGTTTGCAGCCCCAGCATTTT. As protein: CASSVEPQGLQPQHF.